This is a list of T cell receptor beta chains from one sample in a study of CD8 T cells in Susac syndrome. TCRdb used MiXCR to reprocess the immunoSEQ multiplex PCR reads, holding one entry per CDR3 protein. The table lists about 200,000 distinct CDR3 sequences, 85% to 95% of them singletons. The sequenced material came from CD4+ T cells from PBMCs. These receptors came from a human donor in good health. The conserved cysteine and the conserved F or W are not part of the CDR3 here. The D gene is left open where the match is weak.

d_gene,v_gene,j_gene,CDR3aa
.,TRBV5-1,TRBJ1-2,ASSLAGQFYGYT
.,TRBV29-1,TRBJ1-2,SGGDGSYGYT
.,TRBV20-1,TRBJ1-2,SPWWGAGYT
.,TRBV7-2,TRBJ2-3,ASSLAPGLYTDTQY
TRBD2,TRBV24-1,TRBJ2-1,ATKTSGSNEQF
.,TRBV11-2,TRBJ2-1,ASSLGTNNEQF
.,TRBV12-3/TRBV12-4,TRBJ2-5,ASSQRGTQY
TRBD2,TRBV29-1,TRBJ2-7,SVRTSGGYEQY
.,TRBV3-1,TRBJ1-5,ASSQDNQRPQH
.,TRBV19,TRBJ1-1,ASKVGNTEAF
TRBD1,TRBV24-1,TRBJ2-1,ATSRQGYGEQF
.,TRBV29-1,TRBJ1-1,SVGNSLNTEAF
TRBD2,TRBV10-3,TRBJ2-3,ASLSGEVDTQY
.,TRBV30,TRBJ1-4,ARGSRGGGLATNEKLF
.,TRBV28,TRBJ2-2,ASSWDPETGELF
.,TRBV15,TRBJ1-2,ATSATTAGGYT
.,TRBV30,TRBJ1-3,AWMVGSSGNTIY
TRBD1,TRBV19,TRBJ2-1,ASSPQTGTGGRNEQF
.,TRBV19,TRBJ2-7,ASSTDPQGYEQY
.,TRBV29-1,TRBJ2-5,SVESGRRGY
.,TRBV29-1,TRBJ2-3,SVQGGGTDTQY
TRBD2,TRBV9,TRBJ2-1,ASSVGGGPYNEQF
.,TRBV29-1,TRBJ2-3,SAEEGTDTQY
.,TRBV7-2,TRBJ1-2,ASSLAGQNQGNYGYT
TRBD1,TRBV30,TRBJ2-3,AWGTGGGTDTQY
TRBD2,TRBV29-1,TRBJ2-3,SVEPLAGGPADTQY
.,TRBV5-4,TRBJ2-3,ASRGNRSGTDTQY
.,TRBV7-2,TRBJ2-1,ASGGGPPYNEQF
.,TRBV12-3/TRBV12-4,TRBJ2-1,ASSLLAIPGDEQF